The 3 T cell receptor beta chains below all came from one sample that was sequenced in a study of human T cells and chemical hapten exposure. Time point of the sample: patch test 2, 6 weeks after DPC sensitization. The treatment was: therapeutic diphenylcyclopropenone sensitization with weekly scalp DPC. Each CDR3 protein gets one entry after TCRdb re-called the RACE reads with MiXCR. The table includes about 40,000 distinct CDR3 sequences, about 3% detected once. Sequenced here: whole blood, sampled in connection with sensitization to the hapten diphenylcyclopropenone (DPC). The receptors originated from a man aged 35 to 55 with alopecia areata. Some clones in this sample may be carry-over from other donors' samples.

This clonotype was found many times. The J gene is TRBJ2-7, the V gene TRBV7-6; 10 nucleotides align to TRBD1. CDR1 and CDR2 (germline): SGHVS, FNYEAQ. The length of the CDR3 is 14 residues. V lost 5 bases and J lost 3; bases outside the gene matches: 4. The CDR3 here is CASSGQGGLYEQYF. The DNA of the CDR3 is TGTGCCAGCAGCGGACAGGGGGGGCTCTACGAGCAGTACTTC. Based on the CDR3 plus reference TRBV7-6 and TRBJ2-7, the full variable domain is GAGVSQSPRYKVTKRGQDVALRCDPISGHVSLYWYRQALGQGPEFLTYFNYEAQQDKSGLPNDRFSAERPEGSISTLTIQRTEQRDSAMYRCASSGQGGLYEQYFGPGTRLTVT.

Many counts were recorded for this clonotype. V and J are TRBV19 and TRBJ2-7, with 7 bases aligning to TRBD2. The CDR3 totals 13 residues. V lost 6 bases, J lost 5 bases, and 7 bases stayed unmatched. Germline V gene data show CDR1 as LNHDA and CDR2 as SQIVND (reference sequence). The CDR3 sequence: CASSWTRTHEQYF. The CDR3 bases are TGTGCCAGTAGCTGGACTAGGACCCACGAGCAGTACTTC.

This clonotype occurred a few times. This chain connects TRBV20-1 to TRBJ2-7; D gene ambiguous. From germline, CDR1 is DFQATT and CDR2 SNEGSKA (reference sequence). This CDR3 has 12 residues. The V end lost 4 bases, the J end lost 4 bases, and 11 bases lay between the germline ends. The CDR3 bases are TGCAGTGCTACCTCGGCAGTGTACGAGCAGTACTTC. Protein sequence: CSATSAVYEQYF.